The sequence of this T cell receptor beta chain was determined in a study of PD-1 blockade in classical Hodgkin lymphoma. Using immunoSEQ multiplex PCR, the repertoire was profiled, and TCRdb retains in-frame clones only, with some absent. This sample has around 25,000 clones; about 72% occur once, and the top ten carry under 4.5%. This sample's time point: cycle 4 day 1 (C4D1), after five to seven weeks of nivolumab. Following autologous stem cell transplantation, relapse occurred in every patient, and exposure to brentuximab vedotin varied. This clone was counted only a few times. This CDR3 region has 14 residues. V was trimmed by 7 bases and J by 5 bases, leaving 20 bases between them. Germline V gives CDR1 SQVTM, CDR2 ANQGSEA.

This sequence originates from a human donor with classical Hodgkin lymphoma. The specimen was peripheral blood mononuclear cells (PBMCs), collected before the fourth cycle of nivolumab. This chain links TRBV29-1 with TRBJ1-1; D might be TRBD1 (5 bases). This CDR3 is CSGGTAGRGTEAFF. The CDR3 DNA reads TGCAGCGGGGGGACCGCAGGGCGGGGGACTGAAGCTTTCTTT.